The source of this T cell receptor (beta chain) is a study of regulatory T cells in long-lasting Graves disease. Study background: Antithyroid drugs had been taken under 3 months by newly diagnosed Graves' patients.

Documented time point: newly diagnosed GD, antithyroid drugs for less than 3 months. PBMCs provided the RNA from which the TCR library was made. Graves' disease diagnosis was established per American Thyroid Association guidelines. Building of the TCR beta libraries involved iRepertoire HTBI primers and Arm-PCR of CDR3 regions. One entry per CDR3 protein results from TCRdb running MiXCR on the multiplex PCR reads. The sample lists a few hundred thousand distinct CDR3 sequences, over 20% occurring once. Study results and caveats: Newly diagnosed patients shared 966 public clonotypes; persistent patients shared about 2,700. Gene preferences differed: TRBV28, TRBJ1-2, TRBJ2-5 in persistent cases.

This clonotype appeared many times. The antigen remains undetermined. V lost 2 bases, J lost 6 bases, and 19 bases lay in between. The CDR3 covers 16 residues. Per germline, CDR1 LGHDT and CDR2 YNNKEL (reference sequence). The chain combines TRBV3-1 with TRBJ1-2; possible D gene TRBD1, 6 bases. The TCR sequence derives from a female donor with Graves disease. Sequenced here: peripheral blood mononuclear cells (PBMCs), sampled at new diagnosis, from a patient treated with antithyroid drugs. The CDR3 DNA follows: TGTGCCAGCAGCCAACGTCACGCCGGGACAACAAATGGCTACACCTTC. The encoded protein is CASSQRHAGTTNGYTF. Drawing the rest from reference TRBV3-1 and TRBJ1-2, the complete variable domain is DTAVSQTPKYLVTQMGNDKSIKCEQNLGHDTMYWYKQDSKKFLKIMFSYNNKELIINETVPNRFSPKSPDKAHLNLHINSLELGDSAVYFCASSQRHAGTTNGYTFGSGTRLTVV.